The 5 T cell receptor beta chains below come from one sample, sequenced in a study of high-grade serous ovarian cancer treatment subgroups. The data were produced by immunoSEQ multiplex PCR, yet TCRdb's version contains in-frame clones alone and is incomplete. The table has about 5,900 clones, about four fifths seen once; the top ten hold under 11%. The tumor samples were collected prior to definitive surgery or chemotherapy. The sample consisted of tumor tissue. These receptors originate from a human donor with high-grade serous ovarian cancer.

The genes are TRBV6-6 and TRBJ1-3, with D unclear. This CDR3 contains 13 residues. Trimming pared 0 bases from V and 4 bases from J, leaving 4 bases between. The germline V gene encodes CDR1 MNHNY and CDR2 SVGAGI (reference sequence). CDR3 region: CASSYSRGNTIYF. The CDR3, as DNA: TGTGCCAGCAGTTACTCTCGAGGAAACACCATATATTTT.

The chain carries TRBV7-9 and TRBJ2-3; a possible D gene is TRBD2 (6 bases). Germline CDR1 is SEHNR and CDR2 is FQNEAQ (reference sequence). The V gene lost 1 base and the J gene lost 5 bases, with 10 bases spanning the gap. The CDR3 spans 14 residues. The CDR3 nucleotides are TGTGCCAGCAGCTTAGTTCCGGGAGTAGATACGCAGTATTTT. It codes for CASSLVPGVDTQYF.

The V call is TRBV5-6, the J call TRBJ1-4; D perhaps matches TRBD1 (5 bases). The V end was cut by 4 bases, the J end by 1 base, with 8 bases between. CDR3 length equals 14 residues. Looked up from germline, CDR1 is SGHDT and CDR2 is YYEEEE. The CDR3 sequence: CASSGGGTNEKLFF. The CDR3 coding sequence is TGTGCCAGCAGCGGGGGGGGAACTAATGAAAAACTGTTTTTT.

The rearrangement uses TRBV5-6 and TRBJ2-1; either TRBD1 or TRBD2 may fit D (5 bases each). V gave up 4 bases and J gave up 6 bases, with 17 bases separating them. The CDR3 is 15 amino acids. Germline V gives CDR1 SGHDT, CDR2 YYEEEE. CDR3 protein: CASSPATGPTNEQFF. As DNA, the CDR3 is TGTGCCAGCAGCCCGGCGACGGGACCAACCAATGAGCAGTTCTTC.

In nucleotides, the CDR3 is TGTGCCAGCAGTTTCAGCACCCTTTCGGGACGGCCCGCCGATGAGCAGTTCTTC. Protein: CASSFSTLSGRPADEQFF. The chain carries TRBV7-9 and TRBJ2-1; D possibly uses TRBD1 or TRBD2 (5 bases each). CDR3 size: 18 residues. Trimming stripped 6 bases from V and 8 bases from J, with 29 bases between. Germline values: CDR1 SEHNR, CDR2 FQNEAQ (reference sequence).